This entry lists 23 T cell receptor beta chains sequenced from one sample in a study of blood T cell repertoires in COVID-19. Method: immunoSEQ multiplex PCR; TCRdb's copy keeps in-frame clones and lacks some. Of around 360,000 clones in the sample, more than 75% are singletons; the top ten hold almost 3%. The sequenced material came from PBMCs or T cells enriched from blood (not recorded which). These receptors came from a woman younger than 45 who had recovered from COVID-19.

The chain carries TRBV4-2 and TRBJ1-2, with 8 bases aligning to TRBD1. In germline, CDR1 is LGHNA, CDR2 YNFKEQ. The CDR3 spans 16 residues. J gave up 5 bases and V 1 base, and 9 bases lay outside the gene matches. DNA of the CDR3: TGTGCCAGCAGCCAAGTTGGGCAGGGGGCAGAATATGGCTACACCTTC. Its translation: CASSQVGQGAEYGYTF.

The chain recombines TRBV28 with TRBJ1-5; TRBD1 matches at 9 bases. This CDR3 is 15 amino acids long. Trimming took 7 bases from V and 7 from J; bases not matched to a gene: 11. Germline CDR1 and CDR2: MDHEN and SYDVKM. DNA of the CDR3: TGTGCCAGCAACCCACCGGGACAGGGACAACAGCCCCAGCATTTT. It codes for CASNPPGQGQQPQHF.

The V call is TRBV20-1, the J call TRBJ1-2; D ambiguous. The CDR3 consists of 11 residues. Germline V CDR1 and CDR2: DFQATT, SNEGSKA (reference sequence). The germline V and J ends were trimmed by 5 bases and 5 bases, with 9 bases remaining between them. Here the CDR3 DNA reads TGCAGTGCTGGGAGCGGGTATGGCTACACCTTC. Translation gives CSAGSGYGYTF.

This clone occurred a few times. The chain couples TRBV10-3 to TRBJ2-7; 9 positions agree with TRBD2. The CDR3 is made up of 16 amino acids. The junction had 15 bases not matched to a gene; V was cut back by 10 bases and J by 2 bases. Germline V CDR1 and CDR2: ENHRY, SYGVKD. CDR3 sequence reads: CATLPTSGQSAYEQYF. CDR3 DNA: TGTGCCACCCTACCCACTAGCGGGCAATCGGCCTACGAGCAGTACTTC.

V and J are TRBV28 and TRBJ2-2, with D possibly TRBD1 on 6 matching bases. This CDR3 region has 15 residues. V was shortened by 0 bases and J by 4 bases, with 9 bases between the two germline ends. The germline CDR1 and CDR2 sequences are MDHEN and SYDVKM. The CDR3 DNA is TGTGCCAGCAGTTTATGGGGGGCCCGCACCGGGGAGCTGTTTTTT. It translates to CASSLWGARTGELFF.

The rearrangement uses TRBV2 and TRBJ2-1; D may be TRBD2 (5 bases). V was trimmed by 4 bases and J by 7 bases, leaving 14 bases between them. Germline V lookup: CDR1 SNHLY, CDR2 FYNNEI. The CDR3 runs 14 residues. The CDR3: CASSGAFRGNEQFF. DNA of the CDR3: TGTGCCAGCAGTGGGGCCTTCCGAGGGAATGAGCAGTTCTTC.

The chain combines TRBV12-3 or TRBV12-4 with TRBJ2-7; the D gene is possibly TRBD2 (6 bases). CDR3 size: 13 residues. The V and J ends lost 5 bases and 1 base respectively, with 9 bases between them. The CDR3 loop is CASSTTSSYEQYF. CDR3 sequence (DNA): TGTGCCAGCAGTACGACTAGTTCCTACGAGCAGTACTTC.

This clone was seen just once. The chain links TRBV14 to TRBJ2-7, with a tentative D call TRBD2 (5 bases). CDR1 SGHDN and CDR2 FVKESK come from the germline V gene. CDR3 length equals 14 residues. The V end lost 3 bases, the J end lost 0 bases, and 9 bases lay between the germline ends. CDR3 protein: CASSHGGSSYEQYF. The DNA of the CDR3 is TGTGCCAGCAGCCACGGTGGGAGCTCCTACGAGCAGTACTTC.

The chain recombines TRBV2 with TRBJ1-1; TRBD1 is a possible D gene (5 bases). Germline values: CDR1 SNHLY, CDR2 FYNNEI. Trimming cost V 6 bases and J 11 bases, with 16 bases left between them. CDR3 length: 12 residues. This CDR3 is CASSLTGDSAFF. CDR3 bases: TGTGCCAGCAGCCTAACGGGGGACTCGGCTTTCTTT.

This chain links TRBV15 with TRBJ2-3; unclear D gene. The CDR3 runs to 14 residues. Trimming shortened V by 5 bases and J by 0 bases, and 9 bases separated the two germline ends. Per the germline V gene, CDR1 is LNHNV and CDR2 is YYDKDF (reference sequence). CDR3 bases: TGTGCCACCAGCCCGAGGAGTAGCACAGATACGCAGTATTTT. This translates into CATSPRSSTDTQYF.

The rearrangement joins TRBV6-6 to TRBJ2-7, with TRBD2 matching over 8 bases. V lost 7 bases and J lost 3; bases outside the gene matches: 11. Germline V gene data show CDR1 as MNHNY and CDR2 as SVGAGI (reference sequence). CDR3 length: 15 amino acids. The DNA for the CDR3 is TGTGCCAGCACCTCGGGGGGGGAGGGTGTCTACGAGCAGTACTTC. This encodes CASTSGGEGVYEQYF.

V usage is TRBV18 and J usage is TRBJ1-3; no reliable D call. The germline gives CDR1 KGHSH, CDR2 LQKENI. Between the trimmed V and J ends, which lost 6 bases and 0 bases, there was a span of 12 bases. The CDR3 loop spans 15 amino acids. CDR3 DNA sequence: TGTGCCAGCTCCAGAGAGGCCTCCTCTGGAAACACCATATATTTT. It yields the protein CASSREASSGNTIYF.

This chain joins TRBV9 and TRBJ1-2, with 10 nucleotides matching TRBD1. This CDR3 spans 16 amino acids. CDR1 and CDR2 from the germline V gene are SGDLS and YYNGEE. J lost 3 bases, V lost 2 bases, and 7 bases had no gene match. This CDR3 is CASSVRDRGHDYGYTF. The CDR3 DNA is TGTGCCAGCAGCGTCCGGGACAGGGGACATGACTATGGCTACACCTTC.

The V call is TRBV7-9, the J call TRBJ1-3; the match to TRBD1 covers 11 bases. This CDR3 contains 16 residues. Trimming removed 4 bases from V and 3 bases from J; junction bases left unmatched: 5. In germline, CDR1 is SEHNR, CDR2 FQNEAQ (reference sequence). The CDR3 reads CASSWGTGGIGNTIYF. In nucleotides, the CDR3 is TGTGCCAGCAGCTGGGGGACAGGGGGAATTGGAAACACCATATATTTT.

The CDR3 reads CASSQGRRDYGYTF. DNA for the CDR3: TGTGCCAGCAGCCAAGGGCGCAGGGACTATGGCTACACCTTC. V usage is TRBV3-1 (or the pseudogene TRBV3-2) and J usage is TRBJ1-2; TRBD1 might be the D (5 bases). From germline, CDR1 is LGHDT and CDR2 YNNKEL (reference sequence). Trimming stripped 1 base from V and 3 bases from J, with 9 bases between. There are 14 residues in the CDR3.

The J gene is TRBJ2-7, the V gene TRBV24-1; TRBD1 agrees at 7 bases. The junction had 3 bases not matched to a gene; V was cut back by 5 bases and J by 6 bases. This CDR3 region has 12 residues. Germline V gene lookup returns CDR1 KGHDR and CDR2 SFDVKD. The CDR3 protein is CATSAGTVEQYF. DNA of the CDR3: TGTGCCACCAGTGCGGGGACAGTCGAGCAGTACTTC.

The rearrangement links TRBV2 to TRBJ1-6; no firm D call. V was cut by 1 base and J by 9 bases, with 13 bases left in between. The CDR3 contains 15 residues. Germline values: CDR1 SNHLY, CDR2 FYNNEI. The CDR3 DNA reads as TGTGCCAGCAGTGAAGAAAGCGGGTTCTCTTCACCCCTCCACTTT. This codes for CASSEESGFSSPLHF.

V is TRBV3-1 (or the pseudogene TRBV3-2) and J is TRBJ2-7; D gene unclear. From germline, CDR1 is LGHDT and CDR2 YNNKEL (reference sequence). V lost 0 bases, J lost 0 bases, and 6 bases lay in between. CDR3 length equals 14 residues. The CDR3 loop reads CASSQDTHSYEQYF. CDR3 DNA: TGTGCCAGCAGCCAAGACACTCACTCCTACGAGCAGTACTTC.

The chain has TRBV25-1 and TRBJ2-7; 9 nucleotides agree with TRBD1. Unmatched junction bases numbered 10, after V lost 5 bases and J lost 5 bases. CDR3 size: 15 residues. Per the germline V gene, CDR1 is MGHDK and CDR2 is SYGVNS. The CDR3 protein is CASSSPRDRADEQYF. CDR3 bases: TGTGCCAGCAGTTCCCCCCGGGACAGGGCCGACGAGCAGTACTTC.

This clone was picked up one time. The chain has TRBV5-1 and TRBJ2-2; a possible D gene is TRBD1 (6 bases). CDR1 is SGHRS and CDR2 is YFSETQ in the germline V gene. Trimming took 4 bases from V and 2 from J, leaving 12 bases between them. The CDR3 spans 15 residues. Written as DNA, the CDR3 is TGCGCCAGCAGCAGGCGGACAGCTAACACCGGGGAGCTGTTTTTT. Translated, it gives CASSRRTANTGELFF.

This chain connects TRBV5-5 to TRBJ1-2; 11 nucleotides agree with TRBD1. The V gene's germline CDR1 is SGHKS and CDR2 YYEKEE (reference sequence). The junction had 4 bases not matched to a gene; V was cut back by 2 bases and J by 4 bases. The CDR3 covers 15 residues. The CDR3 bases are TGTGCCAGCAGCTTCGGGACAGGGGGACCCTATGGCTACACCTTC. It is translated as CASSFGTGGPYGYTF.

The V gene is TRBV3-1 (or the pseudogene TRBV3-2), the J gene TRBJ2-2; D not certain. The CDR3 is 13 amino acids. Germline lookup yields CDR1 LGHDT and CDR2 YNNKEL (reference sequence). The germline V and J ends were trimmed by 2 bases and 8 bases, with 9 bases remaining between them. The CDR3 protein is CASSQSRKGELFF. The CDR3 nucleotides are TGTGCCAGCAGCCAAAGCAGGAAAGGGGAGCTGTTTTTT.

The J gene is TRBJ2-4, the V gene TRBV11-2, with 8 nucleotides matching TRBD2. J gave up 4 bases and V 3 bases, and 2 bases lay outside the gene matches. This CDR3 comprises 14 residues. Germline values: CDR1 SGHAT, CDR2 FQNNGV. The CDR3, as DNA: TGTGCCAGCAGCTTCGGCGGGGGGAAAAACATTCAGTACTTC. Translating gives CASSFGGGKNIQYF. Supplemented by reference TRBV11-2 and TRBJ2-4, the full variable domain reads EAGVAQSPRYKIIEKRQSVAFWCNPISGHATLYWYQQILGQGPKLLIQFQNNGVVDDSQLPKDRFSAERLKGVDSTLKIQPAKLEDSAVYLCASSFGGGKNIQYFGAGTRLSVL.